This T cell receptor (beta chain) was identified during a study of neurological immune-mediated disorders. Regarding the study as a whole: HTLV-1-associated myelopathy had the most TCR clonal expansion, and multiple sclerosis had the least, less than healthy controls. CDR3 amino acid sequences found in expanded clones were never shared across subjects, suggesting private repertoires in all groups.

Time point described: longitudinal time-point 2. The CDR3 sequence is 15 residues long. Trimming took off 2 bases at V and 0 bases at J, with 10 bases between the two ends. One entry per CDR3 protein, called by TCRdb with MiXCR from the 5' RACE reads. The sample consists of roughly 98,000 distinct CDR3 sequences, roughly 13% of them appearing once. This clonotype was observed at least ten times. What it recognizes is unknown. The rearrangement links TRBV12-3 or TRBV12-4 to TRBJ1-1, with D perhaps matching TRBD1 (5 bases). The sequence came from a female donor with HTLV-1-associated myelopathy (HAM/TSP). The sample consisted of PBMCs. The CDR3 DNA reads TGTGCCAGCAGTTTACGGGCAGGGATGAACACTGAAGCTTTCTTT. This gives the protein CASSLRAGMNTEAFF.